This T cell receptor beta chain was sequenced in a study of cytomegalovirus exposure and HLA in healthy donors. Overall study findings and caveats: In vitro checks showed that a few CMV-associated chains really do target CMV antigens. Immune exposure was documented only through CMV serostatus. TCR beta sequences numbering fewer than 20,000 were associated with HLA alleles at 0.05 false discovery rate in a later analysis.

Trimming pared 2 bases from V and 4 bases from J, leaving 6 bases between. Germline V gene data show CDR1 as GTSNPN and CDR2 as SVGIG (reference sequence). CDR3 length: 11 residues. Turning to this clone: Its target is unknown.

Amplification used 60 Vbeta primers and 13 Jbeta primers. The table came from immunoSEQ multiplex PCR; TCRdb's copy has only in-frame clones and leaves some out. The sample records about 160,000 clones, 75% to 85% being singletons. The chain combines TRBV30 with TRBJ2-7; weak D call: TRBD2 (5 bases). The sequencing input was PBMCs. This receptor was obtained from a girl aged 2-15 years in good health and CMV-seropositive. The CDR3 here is CAWSRRYEQYF. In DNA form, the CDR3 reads TGTGCCTGGAGTCGGAGGTACGAGCAGTACTTC.